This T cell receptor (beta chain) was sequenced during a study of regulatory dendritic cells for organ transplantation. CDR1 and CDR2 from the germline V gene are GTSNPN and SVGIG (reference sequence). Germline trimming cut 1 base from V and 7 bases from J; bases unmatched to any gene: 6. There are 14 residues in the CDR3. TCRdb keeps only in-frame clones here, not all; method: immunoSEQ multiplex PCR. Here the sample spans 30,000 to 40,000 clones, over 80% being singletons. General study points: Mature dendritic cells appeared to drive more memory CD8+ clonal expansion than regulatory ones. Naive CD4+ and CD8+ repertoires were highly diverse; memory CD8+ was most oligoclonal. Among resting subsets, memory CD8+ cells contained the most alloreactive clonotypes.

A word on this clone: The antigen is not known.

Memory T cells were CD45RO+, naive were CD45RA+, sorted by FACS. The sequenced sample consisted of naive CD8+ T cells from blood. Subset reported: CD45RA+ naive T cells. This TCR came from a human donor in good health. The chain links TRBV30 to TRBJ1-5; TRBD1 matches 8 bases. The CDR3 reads CAWSGGTGGQPQHF. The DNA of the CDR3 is TGTGCCTGGAGTGGGGGGACAGGCGGCCAGCCCCAGCATTTT.